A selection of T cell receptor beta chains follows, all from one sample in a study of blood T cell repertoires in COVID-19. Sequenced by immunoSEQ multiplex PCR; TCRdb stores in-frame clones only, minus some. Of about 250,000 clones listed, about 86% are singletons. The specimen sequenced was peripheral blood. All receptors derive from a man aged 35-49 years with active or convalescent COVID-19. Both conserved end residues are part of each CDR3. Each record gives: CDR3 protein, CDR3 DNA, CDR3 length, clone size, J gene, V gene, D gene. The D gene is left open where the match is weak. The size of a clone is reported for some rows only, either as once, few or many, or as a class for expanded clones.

CDR3 protein: CATSVGGALQETQYF
CDR3 DNA: TGTGCCACCAGTGTCGGGGGGGCACTCCAAGAGACCCAGTACTTC
CDR3 length: 15
clone size: once
J gene: TRBJ2-5
V gene: TRBV24-1
D gene: TRBD2

CDR3 protein: CASSSRTGGGNTIYF
CDR3 DNA: TGCGCCAGCAGCTCAAGGACAGGAGGAGGAAACACCATATATTTT
CDR3 length: 15
clone size: NA
J gene: TRBJ1-3
V gene: TRBV5-1
D gene: TRBD1

CDR3 protein: CASSLGFPMATEAFF
CDR3 DNA: TGTGCCAGCAGCTTAGGGTTCCCCATGGCAACTGAAGCTTTCTTT
CDR3 length: 15
clone size: few
J gene: TRBJ1-1
V gene: TRBV7-9
D gene: NA

CDR3 protein: CAISKRDSKTAPLHF
CDR3 DNA: TGTGCCATCAGCAAAAGGGACAGTAAAACGGCACCCCTCCACTTT
CDR3 length: 15
clone size: NA
J gene: TRBJ1-6
V gene: TRBV10-3
D gene: TRBD1

CDR3 protein: CASSRGSSYNEQFF
CDR3 DNA: TGTGCCAGCTCCAGGGGGAGCTCCTACAATGAGCAGTTCTTC
CDR3 length: 14
clone size: NA
J gene: TRBJ2-1
V gene: TRBV6-5
D gene: TRBD1

CDR3 protein: CASTSSSGGYNEQFF
CDR3 DNA: TGCGCCAGCACTTCGTCTAGCGGTGGCTACAATGAGCAGTTCTTC
CDR3 length: 15
clone size: NA
J gene: TRBJ2-1
V gene: TRBV5-1
D gene: TRBD2

CDR3 protein: CASSHGDRDPHGEKLFF
CDR3 DNA: TGTGCCAGCAGCCACGGGGACAGGGATCCTCATGGTGAAAAACTGTTTTTT
CDR3 length: 17
clone size: NA
J gene: TRBJ1-4
V gene: TRBV7-6
D gene: TRBD1

CDR3 protein: CASSVTRTATYEQYF
CDR3 DNA: TGTGCCAGCAGCGTAACCCGGACAGCCACCTACGAGCAGTACTTC
CDR3 length: 15
clone size: few
J gene: TRBJ2-7
V gene: TRBV9
D gene: NA

CDR3 protein: CASRGARGYNEQFF
CDR3 DNA: TGTGCCAGCAGAGGAGCTCGGGGTTACAATGAGCAGTTCTTC
CDR3 length: 14
clone size: NA
J gene: TRBJ2-1
V gene: TRBV2
D gene: NA

CDR3 protein: CASSQDGQGVSGNTIYF
CDR3 DNA: TGCGCCAGCAGCCAAGATGGGCAGGGGGTATCTGGAAACACCATATATTTT
CDR3 length: 17
clone size: NA
J gene: TRBJ1-3
V gene: TRBV4-3
D gene: TRBD1

CDR3 protein: CASSLGGLDEQYF
CDR3 DNA: TGTGCCAGCAGCTTAGGGGGACTGGACGAGCAGTACTTC
CDR3 length: 13
clone size: many
J gene: TRBJ2-7
V gene: TRBV7-9
D gene: NA

CDR3 protein: CASSPQARAGMNTEAFF
CDR3 DNA: TGTGCCAGCAGTCCCCAGGCCAGGGCTGGGATGAACACTGAAGCTTTCTTT
CDR3 length: 17
clone size: NA
J gene: TRBJ1-1
V gene: TRBV27
D gene: NA

CDR3 protein: CASSILPVVLGAYNSPLHF
CDR3 DNA: TGTGCCAGTAGTATCTTGCCGGTCGTTTTGGGGGCTTATAATTCACCCCTCCACTTT
CDR3 length: 19
clone size: few
J gene: TRBJ1-6
V gene: TRBV19
D gene: NA

CDR3 protein: CASSPRRDSQRNTEAFF
CDR3 DNA: TGTGCCAGTAGCCCAAGGCGGGACAGCCAACGAAACACTGAAGCTTTCTTT
CDR3 length: 17
clone size: once
J gene: TRBJ1-1
V gene: TRBV19
D gene: TRBD1

CDR3 protein: CASSSDSPLTNTEAFF
CDR3 DNA: TGTGCCAGCAGCTCGGACTCCCCGCTAACGAACACTGAAGCTTTCTTT
CDR3 length: 16
clone size: once
J gene: TRBJ1-1
V gene: TRBV2
D gene: NA

CDR3 protein: CASSAILAGGETQYF
CDR3 DNA: TGTGCCAGCAGCGCGATCCTAGCGGGCGGGGAGACCCAGTACTTC
CDR3 length: 15
clone size: NA
J gene: TRBJ2-5
V gene: TRBV9
D gene: TRBD2

CDR3 protein: CASSYNRYGYTF
CDR3 DNA: TGTGCCAGCAGTTACAACCGGTATGGCTACACCTTC
CDR3 length: 12
clone size: NA
J gene: TRBJ1-2
V gene: TRBV6-5
D gene: NA

CDR3 protein: CASSQKPGANQPQHF
CDR3 DNA: TGTGCCAGCAGCCAAAAGCCAGGGGCCAATCAGCCCCAGCATTTT
CDR3 length: 15
clone size: NA
J gene: TRBJ1-5
V gene: TRBV3-1/TRBV3-2
D gene: NA

CDR3 protein: CASSLGGGSAEAFF
CDR3 DNA: TGTGCCAGCAGCTTAGGAGGTGGGAGCGCTGAAGCTTTCTTT
CDR3 length: 14
clone size: NA
J gene: TRBJ1-1
V gene: TRBV7-9
D gene: NA

CDR3 protein: CASSLRTDRGNYGYTF
CDR3 DNA: TGTGCCAGCAGCCTACGAACCGACAGGGGAAACTATGGCTACACCTTC
CDR3 length: 16
clone size: NA
J gene: TRBJ1-2
V gene: TRBV3-1/TRBV3-2
D gene: TRBD1

CDR3 protein: CASSLTGGGYTF
CDR3 DNA: TGTGCCAGCAGCTTAACAGGTGGAGGCTACACCTTC
CDR3 length: 12
clone size: NA
J gene: TRBJ1-2
V gene: TRBV7-9
D gene: NA

CDR3 protein: CASSLWEENEQFF
CDR3 DNA: TGTGCCAGCAGTTTATGGGAGGAAAATGAGCAGTTCTTC
CDR3 length: 13
clone size: few
J gene: TRBJ2-1
V gene: TRBV12-3/TRBV12-4
D gene: NA

CDR3 protein: CAITAGVSYEQYF
CDR3 DNA: TGTGCCATCACCGCCGGGGTCTCCTACGAGCAGTACTTC
CDR3 length: 13
clone size: NA
J gene: TRBJ2-7
V gene: TRBV10-3
D gene: NA

CDR3 protein: CASSLGQGMPNEKLFF
CDR3 DNA: TGTGCCAGCAGCTTGGGGCAGGGGATGCCTAATGAAAAACTGTTTTTT
CDR3 length: 16
clone size: NA
J gene: TRBJ1-4
V gene: TRBV5-8
D gene: NA

CDR3 protein: CAWDRSYTEAFF
CDR3 DNA: TGTGCCTGGGACAGGTCATACACTGAAGCTTTCTTT
CDR3 length: 12
clone size: NA
J gene: TRBJ1-1
V gene: TRBV30
D gene: NA

CDR3 protein: CASSEAGGRGETQYF
CDR3 DNA: TGTGCCAGCAGTGAAGCGGGCGGGAGGGGGGAGACCCAGTACTTC
CDR3 length: 15
clone size: once
J gene: TRBJ2-5
V gene: TRBV6-1
D gene: TRBD2

CDR3 protein: CASSRWTDPETQYF
CDR3 DNA: TGTGCCAGCAGCCGGTGGACAGACCCGGAGACCCAGTACTTC
CDR3 length: 14
clone size: many
J gene: TRBJ2-5
V gene: TRBV5-4
D gene: NA

CDR3 protein: CASSVSGTTTDTQYF
CDR3 DNA: TGTGCCAGCAGCGTCTCCGGGACTACCACAGATACGCAGTATTTT
CDR3 length: 15
clone size: NA
J gene: TRBJ2-3
V gene: TRBV9
D gene: TRBD2

CDR3 protein: CASSLGRQGGVDTQYF
CDR3 DNA: TGTGCCAGCAGCTTAGGACGACAGGGTGGGGTAGATACGCAGTATTTT
CDR3 length: 16
clone size: NA
J gene: TRBJ2-3
V gene: TRBV7-2
D gene: TRBD1

CDR3 protein: CASSLGLAGARTDTQYF
CDR3 DNA: TGCGCCAGCAGCTTGGGACTAGCGGGGGCCCGCACAGATACGCAGTATTTT
CDR3 length: 17
clone size: NA
J gene: TRBJ2-3
V gene: TRBV5-1
D gene: TRBD2

CDR3 protein: CASSPRRDNNEQFF
CDR3 DNA: TGTGCCAGCAGCCCCCGACGGGACAACAATGAGCAGTTCTTC
CDR3 length: 14
clone size: NA
J gene: TRBJ2-1
V gene: TRBV11-1
D gene: NA

CDR3 protein: CASSWGRDTEAFF
CDR3 DNA: TGTGCCAGCAGCTGGGGGCGAGACACTGAAGCTTTCTTT
CDR3 length: 13
clone size: once
J gene: TRBJ1-1
V gene: TRBV5-4
D gene: NA

CDR3 protein: CASSSPRAGSYNEQFF
CDR3 DNA: TGTGCCAGCAGTTCCCCCCGAGCGGGCTCCTACAATGAGCAGTTCTTC
CDR3 length: 16
clone size: NA
J gene: TRBJ2-1
V gene: TRBV28
D gene: NA

CDR3 protein: CASSLTAEAFF
CDR3 DNA: TGTGCCAGCAGCCTGACAGCTGAAGCTTTCTTT
CDR3 length: 11
clone size: NA
J gene: TRBJ1-1
V gene: TRBV7-2
D gene: NA

CDR3 protein: CASSLERANTGELFF
CDR3 DNA: TGTGCCAGCAGTTTGGAGCGGGCTAACACCGGGGAGCTGTTTTTT
CDR3 length: 15
clone size: NA
J gene: TRBJ2-2
V gene: TRBV28
D gene: NA

CDR3 protein: CASSPGSLGETQYF
CDR3 DNA: TGTGCCAGCAGCCCGGGGTCCCTGGGGGAGACCCAGTACTTC
CDR3 length: 14
clone size: NA
J gene: TRBJ2-5
V gene: TRBV9
D gene: NA

CDR3 protein: CASSIIPMGGTNTGELFF
CDR3 DNA: TGTGCCAGCAGCATAATACCCATGGGGGGTACGAACACCGGGGAGCTGTTTTTT
CDR3 length: 18
clone size: once
J gene: TRBJ2-2
V gene: TRBV21-1
D gene: NA

CDR3 protein: CASSLENPGGNSPLHF
CDR3 DNA: TGCGCCAGCAGCTTGGAAAACCCAGGGGGGAATTCACCCCTCCACTTT
CDR3 length: 16
clone size: NA
J gene: TRBJ1-6
V gene: TRBV5-1
D gene: TRBD1

CDR3 protein: CAIREPGEGTTYEQYF
CDR3 DNA: TGTGCCATCCGTGAGCCAGGGGAAGGGACCACCTACGAGCAGTACTTC
CDR3 length: 16
clone size: NA
J gene: TRBJ2-7
V gene: TRBV10-3
D gene: NA

CDR3 protein: CAWTAGASSGNTIYF
CDR3 DNA: TGTGCCTGGACGGCAGGGGCCTCCTCTGGAAACACCATATATTTT
CDR3 length: 15
clone size: NA
J gene: TRBJ1-3
V gene: TRBV30
D gene: NA

CDR3 protein: CASSFARNTEAFF
CDR3 DNA: TGTGCCAGCAGTTTCGCCAGGAACACTGAAGCTTTCTTT
CDR3 length: 13
clone size: NA
J gene: TRBJ1-1
V gene: TRBV27
D gene: NA